Below are 25 T cell receptor beta chains sequenced from a single sample in a study of vaccination effects on CD4 cells after COVID-19 (dated by TCRdb to between 2021 and 2022). Which antigens these TCRs recognize remains unknown. The protocol used for the library was the immunoSEQ multiplex PCR assay. What TCRdb holds here is the immuneACCESS table cut down to in-frame rearrangements. Part of the clones is not present; checked against another copy, under half of the missing clones reflect an unresolved V gene, and the others are unexplained. This sample lists roughly 24,000 clones; around 77% were detected once. The ten largest clones add up to roughly 21% of the sample. In the ViraFEST assay, PBMC were stimulated with viral peptide pools, and TCR sequencing was then used to find antigen-specific CD4+ T cell clonotypes based on their expansion. After less than 13 days of culture, CD4+ T cells were isolated with the EasySep CD4+ T cell isolation kit. Each participant received two doses of an mRNA SARS-CoV-2 vaccine, either BNT162b2 or mRNA-1273.

This material consisted of CD4+ T cells from PBMCs cultured with HCoV-NL63 spike peptides, taken after COVID-19 vaccination. In the paper's terms, the cell subset or site label means: HCoV-NL63 spike overlapping peptide pool stimulation. The receptor set was obtained from a human donor who received a COVID-19 vaccine.

The gene calls are TRBV7-9 and TRBJ2-6, with D possibly called TRBD1 or TRBD2 (5 bases each). Germline assignment: CDR1 SEHNR and CDR2 FQNEAQ (reference sequence). Trimming shortened V by 5 bases and J by 2 bases, and 10 bases separated the two germline ends. The CDR3 is 15 amino acids. CDR3 loop: CASSTGAPGANVLTF. In DNA form, the CDR3 reads TGTGCCAGCAGCACCGGGGCCCCTGGGGCCAACGTCCTGACTTTC.

The chain carries TRBV24-1 and TRBJ1-5, with unresolved D. Trimming removed 4 bases from V and 6 bases from J, with 6 bases in between. Germline assignment: CDR1 KGHDR and CDR2 SFDVKD. The CDR3 has 12 amino acids. The CDR3 spells CATSEGFQPQHF. In DNA form, the CDR3 reads TGTGCCACCAGTGAAGGGTTTCAGCCCCAGCATTTT.

V usage is TRBV5-1 and J usage is TRBJ2-7; D may be TRBD1 (6 bases). This CDR3 region has 15 residues. Germline CDR1 is SGHRS and CDR2 is YFSETQ. The V end lost 0 bases, the J end lost 2 bases, and 12 bases lay between the germline ends. The CDR3 bases are TGCGCCAGCAGCTTGGGGCCTGAGGGGGCCTACGAGCAGTACTTC. Protein sequence: CASSLGPEGAYEQYF.

The chain combines TRBV18 with TRBJ1-6, with D hard to call. V dropped 2 bases and J dropped 12 bases, with 11 bases sitting between them. This CDR3 is 13 amino acids long. Germline V gives CDR1 KGHSH, CDR2 LQKENI. The CDR3 coding sequence is TGTGCCAGCTCACCAGGGCAGGCCCTACCCCTCCACTTT. Protein sequence: CASSPGQALPLHF.

The chain is built from TRBV19 and TRBJ1-5; D is undetermined. V was clipped by 6 bases and J by 0 bases, with 12 bases between them. Germline CDR1 LNHDA, CDR2 SQIVND (reference sequence). The CDR3 has 15 residues. The CDR3 reads CASRTSQLSNQPQHF. DNA for the CDR3: TGTGCCAGTAGAACGTCGCAGCTTAGCAATCAGCCCCAGCATTTT. Variable domain in full (rest from reference TRBV19 and TRBJ1-5): DGGITQSPKYLFRKEGQNVTLSCEQNLNHDAMYWYRQDPGQGLRLIYYSQIVNDFQKGDIAEGYSVSREKKESFPLTVTSAQKNPTAFYLCASRTSQLSNQPQHFGDGTRLSIL.

The V call is TRBV6-5, the J call TRBJ2-3; 7 nucleotides align to TRBD2. CDR3 length equals 16 residues. The germline V gene encodes CDR1 MNHEY and CDR2 SVGAGI. The V gene end was trimmed by 1 base and the J gene end by 1 base; junction bases not matched to a gene: 5. This CDR3 reads CASSYYGAGGTDTQYF. For the CDR3, the DNA is TGTGCCAGCAGTTACTACGGGGCGGGGGGCACAGATACGCAGTATTTT.

This chain links TRBV18 with TRBJ2-5; D unresolved. The V gene's germline CDR1 is KGHSH and CDR2 LQKENI. The CDR3 consists of 13 residues. V was pared by 3 bases and J by 4 bases, with 9 bases between. The CDR3 protein is CASSPYPGETQYF. Here the CDR3 DNA reads TGTGCCAGCTCACCCTACCCCGGAGAGACCCAGTACTTC.

The chain recombines TRBV14 with TRBJ2-3; D unresolved. CDR1 SGHDN and CDR2 FVKESK come from the germline V gene. Deletions cut 4 bases from V and 2 bases from J, with 13 bases between. The CDR3 has 15 amino acids. The CDR3 nucleotides read TGTGCCAGCAGCCCCCCCCCGCAGGCCACAGATACGCAGTATTTT. Amino acid sequence: CASSPPPQATDTQYF.

The gene calls are TRBV28 and TRBJ1-2, with a weak D call TRBD1 (5 bases). Trimming took 6 bases from V and 6 from J, leaving 26 bases between them. The CDR3 has 17 residues. Germline CDR1 MDHEN, CDR2 SYDVKM. Written as DNA, the CDR3 is TGTGCCAGCAGCGCGTCCACTTACGGGGCGCGCGGTGATGGCTACACCTTC. Protein sequence: CASSASTYGARGDGYTF.

This chain links TRBV11-2 with TRBJ2-1; possibly TRBD2 for D (7 bases). The CDR3 extends over 16 amino acids. The germline V gene encodes CDR1 SGHAT and CDR2 FQNNGV. V was trimmed by 0 bases and J by 6 bases, leaving 15 bases between them. The chain's CDR3 is CASSLEGQGGGNEQFF. CDR3 DNA: TGTGCCAGCAGCTTAGAGGGCCAAGGGGGGGGCAATGAGCAGTTCTTC.

This clone was observed a handful of times. The genes are TRBV3-1 (or the pseudogene TRBV3-2) and TRBJ1-6; D is unresolved. Germline V lookup: CDR1 LGHDT, CDR2 YNNKEL (reference sequence). The CDR3 runs to 11 residues. Deletions cut 1 base from V and 10 bases from J, with 2 bases between. The chain's CDR3 is CASSQGSPLHF. The CDR3 coding sequence is TGTGCCAGCAGCCAAGGCTCACCCCTCCACTTT.

This chain uses TRBV19 with TRBJ2-7; no clear D gene. There are 15 residues in the CDR3. Germline-derived CDR1 and CDR2 are LNHDA and SQIVND (reference sequence). Deletions cut 6 bases from V and 2 bases from J, with 17 bases between. The CDR3 DNA reads as TGTGCCAGTAGACATGCGGCCAAGACCACCTACGAGCAGTACTTC. It translates to CASRHAAKTTYEQYF.

This clone was observed a few times. V usage is TRBV10-3 and J usage is TRBJ2-3; D unclear. CDR1 ENHRY and CDR2 SYGVKD come from the germline V gene. With 3 bases removed from V and 0 bases from J, the gap between germline ends came to 4 bases. The CDR3 has 13 residues. The CDR3 sequence is CAISDRSTDTQYF. The CDR3 DNA follows: TGTGCCATCAGTGACAGGAGCACAGATACGCAGTATTTT.

The chain recombines TRBV6-6 with TRBJ2-1, with D possibly called TRBD1 or TRBD2 (5 bases each). Germline CDR1 reads MNHNY; CDR2 reads SVGAGI (reference sequence). CDR3 length: 16 amino acids. Trimming removed 5 bases at V and 0 bases at J, with 14 bases between. Here the CDR3 DNA reads TGTGCCAGCAGTCGAGGGACCCAGAGCTCCTACAATGAGCAGTTCTTC. Its protein is CASSRGTQSSYNEQFF.

The chain joins TRBV27 to TRBJ2-1; 8 nucleotides align to TRBD2. The ends lost 6 bases at V and 4 bases at J; junction bases unmatched: 11. Per germline, CDR1 MNHEY and CDR2 SMNVEV (reference sequence). This CDR3 comprises 16 residues. CDR3 sequence (DNA): TGTGCCAGCAGCGCCCGCCCGACTAGCGTTTACAATGAGCAGTTCTTC. It is translated as CASSARPTSVYNEQFF.

This clone was detected a few times. The chain has TRBV27 and TRBJ2-5, with D uncertain. The germline gives CDR1 MNHEY, CDR2 SMNVEV (reference sequence). V lost 8 bases, J lost 1 base, and 11 bases lay in between. CDR3 length: 13 residues. CDR3 loop: CASPPSLQETQYF. For the CDR3, the DNA is TGTGCCAGCCCTCCCTCCCTCCAAGAGACCCAGTACTTC.

This rearrangement joins TRBV18 to TRBJ2-7, with D perhaps matching TRBD1 or TRBD2 (5 bases each). Germline values: CDR1 KGHSH, CDR2 LQKENI. Trimming took off 8 bases at V and 2 bases at J, with 10 bases between the two ends. The CDR3 is 12 residues long. CDR3 coding DNA: TGTGCCAGCCGGGACGGAACCTACGAGCAGTACTTC. It codes for CASRDGTYEQYF.

The sample holds a few counts of this clone. The chain has TRBV11-2 and TRBJ2-1, with D hard to call. The ends were cut back, 3 bases at V and 7 bases at J, with 13 bases in the middle. CDR3 size: 14 residues. CDR1 is SGHAT and CDR2 is FQNNGV in the germline V gene. CDR3 sequence reads: CASSFSLASNEQFF. The CDR3 DNA reads TGTGCCAGCAGCTTCTCCCTGGCGAGTAATGAGCAGTTCTTC.

DNA for the CDR3: TGTGCCAGCAGTTTATCGCGGCAGGGGGACTATGGCTACACCTTC. It translates to CASSLSRQGDYGYTF. This rearrangement joins TRBV27 to TRBJ1-2, with 7 bases identical to TRBD1. Germline CDR1 MNHEY, CDR2 SMNVEV (reference sequence). This CDR3 region has 15 residues. V dropped 0 bases and J dropped 3; count of bases not matched to a gene: 4.

The rearrangement joins TRBV28 to TRBJ1-2; D not resolved. The V gene's germline CDR1 is MDHEN and CDR2 SYDVKM. CDR3 length: 14 residues. V shed 6 bases and J shed 4 bases, with 15 bases lying between them. Written as DNA, the CDR3 is TGTGCCAGCAGCCCTGTTTCTTTAATCTATGGCTACACCTTC. It is translated as CASSPVSLIYGYTF.

The J gene is TRBJ2-7, the V gene TRBV19; no clear D. V was cut by 4 bases and J by 1 base, with 11 bases left in between. Germline CDR1 is LNHDA and CDR2 is SQIVND (reference sequence). CDR3 length equals 14 residues. The CDR3 nucleotides read TGTGCCAGTAGTACCCTAACGGTTTCCTACGAGCAGTACTTC. This sequence encodes CASSTLTVSYEQYF.

Relative to its sample, this clone is medium-sized. This rearrangement joins TRBV24-1 to TRBJ2-7; a possible D gene is TRBD1 (5 bases). The CDR3 spans 14 residues. V shed 5 bases and J shed 4 bases, with 14 bases lying between them. Germline V gene lookup returns CDR1 KGHDR and CDR2 SFDVKD. The CDR3 protein is CATSACQGRYEQYF. DNA for the CDR3: TGTGCCACCAGTGCCTGCCAGGGTAGATACGAGCAGTACTTC.

V and J are TRBV4-2 and TRBJ2-7; no firm D call. Trimming cost V 0 bases and J 2 bases, with 8 bases left between them. CDR3 length: 14 amino acids. Germline V lookup: CDR1 LGHNA, CDR2 YNFKEQ. In DNA, the CDR3 is TGTGCCAGCAGCCAAGATAAAACAGCCTACGAGCAGTACTTC. Its protein product is CASSQDKTAYEQYF.

The chain joins TRBV4-2 to TRBJ1-1; D call uncertain. CDR3 length: 17 residues. With 3 bases removed from V and 0 bases from J, the gap between germline ends came to 17 bases. Germline V CDR1 and CDR2: LGHNA, YNFKEQ. The CDR3 is CASSQPPQGPMNTEAFF. The DNA for the CDR3 is TGTGCCAGCAGCCAGCCCCCCCAAGGGCCAATGAACACTGAAGCTTTCTTT.

The CDR3 reads CASSYMGGAPDTQYF. CDR3 sequence (DNA): TGTGCCAGCAGTTACATGGGGGGAGCCCCAGATACGCAGTATTTT. The chain combines TRBV6-5 with TRBJ2-3, with D perhaps TRBD2 (6 bases). CDR1 MNHEY and CDR2 SVGAGI come from the germline V gene. The CDR3 sequence is 15 residues long. Trimming took 2 bases from V and 4 from J, leaving 13 bases between them.